The 7 T cell receptor beta chains listed next were all sequenced from one sample in a study of T cells in Graves' hyperthyroidism and ophthalmopathy. There were TCR beta CDR3 regions amplified from RNA transcripts. First-round RT-PCR targeting the TCR CDR3 was performed with the HTBI primer set. TCRdb re-called the multiplex PCR reads through MiXCR, storing one row per CDR3 protein. This table has about 290,000 distinct CDR3 sequences, roughly a fifth appearing once. What was sequenced was blood. These receptor sequences come from a man in his forties or fifties with Graves' ophthalmopathy.

This clonotype was recorded many times. This rearrangement joins TRBV2 to TRBJ1-5, with D perhaps TRBD1 (5 bases). CDR3 length equals 16 residues. Trimming cost V 5 bases and J 6 bases, with 20 bases left between them. Germline V gives CDR1 SNHLY, CDR2 FYNNEI. As DNA, the CDR3 is TGTGCCAGCAGTCAAGAAGACAGTCGGTGGGGTCAGCCCCAGCATTTT. It codes for CASSQEDSRWGQPQHF. The entire variable domain, with the rest obtained from reference TRBV2 and TRBJ1-5, is as follows: EPEVTQTPSHQVTQMGQEVILRCVPISNHLYFYWYRQILGQKVEFLVSFYNNEISEKSEIFDDQFSVERPDGSNFTLKIRSTKLEDSAMYFCASSQEDSRWGQPQHFGDGTRLSIL.

This clonotype appeared many times. The gene calls are TRBV5-1 and TRBJ2-2; D possibly corresponds to TRBD1 (6 bases). V was pared by 4 bases and J by 5 bases, with 12 bases between. This CDR3 region has 14 residues. Germline V lookup: CDR1 SGHRS, CDR2 YFSETQ. The CDR3 spells CASSTTGSTGELFF. The CDR3 nucleotides read TGCGCCAGCAGCACTACAGGGAGTACCGGGGAGCTGTTTTTT. The full variable domain, in which reference TRBV5-1 and TRBJ2-2 provide the parts outside the CDR3, is KAGVTQTPRYLIKTRGQQVTLSCSPISGHRSVSWYQQTPGQGLQFLFEYFSETQRNKGNFPGRFSGRQFSNSRSEMNVSTLELGDSALYLCASSTTGSTGELFFGEGSRLTVL.

This clonotype has just a few counts. This chain uses TRBV6-1 with TRBJ2-2; D uncertain. V lost 0 bases and J lost 5, with 16 bases in between. CDR3 length: 17 amino acids. Per the germline V gene, CDR1 is MNHNS and CDR2 is SASEGT. In nucleotides, the CDR3 is TGTGCCAGCAGTGAAGCCCCCCGGGTCATCTTAACCGGGGAGCTGTTTTTT. Its protein is CASSEAPRVILTGELFF.

This sequence joins TRBV14 and TRBJ2-2; 11 bases align to TRBD2. The length of the CDR3 is 17 residues. The ends lost 4 bases at V and 3 bases at J; junction bases unmatched: 7. The germline CDR1 and CDR2 sequences are SGHDN and FVKESK. The CDR3 region has the DNA TGTGCCAGCAGCCCGCCAGGGACTAGCGGTTACACCGGGGAGCTGTTTTTT. Protein sequence: CASSPPGTSGYTGELFF.

This clonotype has ten or more counts. This sequence joins TRBV20-1 and TRBJ1-2; a possible D gene is TRBD1 (6 bases). V lost 4 bases to trimming and J lost 0 bases, with 15 bases between them. This CDR3 contains 15 residues. In germline, CDR1 is DFQATT, CDR2 SNEGSKA (reference sequence). This CDR3 is CSATRGHGPNYGYTF. The CDR3 DNA reads TGCAGTGCTACACGGGGGCACGGGCCTAACTATGGCTACACCTTC.

This clonotype was observed a handful of times. The rearrangement links TRBV6-1 to TRBJ2-5; the D gene is possibly TRBD2 (5 bases). The germline V and J ends were trimmed by 5 bases and 7 bases, with 11 bases remaining between them. CDR3 length: 12 residues. CDR1 MNHNS and CDR2 SASEGT come from the germline V gene. The CDR3 here is CASSPPGRTQYF. CDR3 nucleotide sequence: TGTGCCAGCAGTCCACCGGGAAGGACCCAGTACTTC.

Details on this clonotype: A read error may explain this, as a much larger clone is one base away. This chain joins TRBV20-1 and TRBJ2-1; 9 nucleotides line up with TRBD2. V was clipped by 3 bases and J by 4 bases; unmatched bases: 4. The V gene's germline CDR1 is DFQATT and CDR2 SNEGSKA (reference sequence). This CDR3 has 14 residues. In DNA form, the CDR3 reads TGCAGTGCTAGGGGACTAGCAGAATACAATGAGCAGTTCTTC. Its translation is CSARGLAEYNEQFF.